This T cell receptor (beta chain) was obtained from a study of shared clonotypes between healthy human individuals. Method: immunoSEQ multiplex PCR; TCRdb's copy keeps in-frame clones and lacks some. The table has approximately 2.5 million clones, more than 90% seen once; the top ten hold 0.14%. The CDR3 sequence is 15 residues long. CDR1 and CDR2 from the germline V gene are SGDLS and YYNGEE. V lost 0 bases and J 4 bases, leaving 13 bases between the germline ends. This clonotype was sampled from a man aged 18-30 years in good health. The sample was naive CD4+ T cells sorted from blood. Stated subset: CD45RA+ positively selected. The J gene is TRBJ1-2, the V gene TRBV9; no firm D call. The CDR3: CASSVGRGDVYGYTF. The CDR3 coding sequence is TGTGCCAGCAGCGTAGGTCGCGGCGACGTCTATGGCTACACCTTC.